The TCR beta chain described here comes from a study of cytomegalovirus exposure and HLA in healthy donors. General study findings and limits: A later examination showed that TCR association rates differed by HLA locus, with DRB1 most and HLA-C fewest. Prior analysis indicated that the majority of TCR beta V segments exhibited productivity approximately 90% or approximately 30% of the time. A few of the chains that were CMV-associated were confirmed in vitro to be specific for CMV antigens.

Germline V gene sequence: CDR1 SGHNT, CDR2 YYREEE (reference sequence). The CDR3 has 14 residues. V dropped 4 bases and J dropped 3; count of bases not matched to a gene: 6. A note on this clone: Antigen: not known.

PCR primers comprised 60 Vbeta and 13 Jbeta primers. Profiled with immunoSEQ multiplex PCR; TCRdb holds only in-frame clones, not every one. This table lists tens of thousands of clones. When sampled, the donors appeared nominally healthy, though they likely had unrecorded immune exposures. The clonotype was recovered from a woman in her forties or fifties in good health and CMV-seropositive. The material sequenced was PBMCs. The J gene is TRBJ2-7, the V gene TRBV5-4; 8 nucleotides align to TRBD2. DNA for the CDR3: TGTGCCAGCAGCCCCCGGGGGGGGAACTACGAGCAGTACTTC. The encoded protein is CASSPRGGNYEQYF.